The T cell receptor beta chain under discussion was sequenced for a study of T-cell memory formation after mild COVID-19. Trimming pared 0 bases from V and 5 bases from J, leaving 13 bases between. Germline V gene data show CDR1 as MGHRA and CDR2 as YSYEKL. CDR3 size: 15 residues. Only a few counts were recorded for this clonotype. TCRdb recomputed calls from the 5' RACE reads with MiXCR, one row per CDR3 protein. The sample shows roughly 350,000 distinct CDR3 sequences, over 25% of them seen only once. The material sequenced was PBMCs or a T cell subset sorted from them (not recorded which). This chain joins TRBV4-1 and TRBJ1-2; no firm D call. The clonotype comes from an adult woman who had mild COVID-19 (a few samples of this study predate the infection). Cell type and time point are not known. The CDR3 region has the DNA TGCGCCAGCAGCCAAGACTCCGCTAGCCATTATGGCTACACCTTC. Its translation is CASSQDSASHYGYTF.